A single sample is the source of the 15 T cell receptor beta chains below, sequenced in a study of T cells in Graves' hyperthyroidism and ophthalmopathy. RNA transcripts served as the template for amplifying TCR beta CDR3 regions. First-round RT-PCR of the TCR CDR3 relied on the HTBI primer set. Via MiXCR, TCRdb re-called the multiplex PCR reads, giving one row per CDR3 protein. Of 560,000 or so distinct CDR3 sequences detected, around 45% appear once; the ten largest clones hold roughly 8.2%. Sequenced: peripheral blood or thyroid tissue (not recorded which). The receptors shown here come from a woman aged 18-35 years with Graves' hyperthyroidism.

This clonotype has a handful of counts. The gene calls are TRBV6-5 and TRBJ2-7; no reliable D call. The V and J ends lost 7 bases and 3 bases respectively, with 16 bases between them. There are 14 residues in the CDR3. Looked up from germline, CDR1 is MNHEY and CDR2 is SVGAGI. Written as DNA, the CDR3 is TGTGCCAGCATTCCCGATGGTGGCGGCTACGAGCAGTACTTC. Residues: CASIPDGGGYEQYF.

In this sample, this clonotype turned up many times. The V call is TRBV2, the J call TRBJ2-7, with 11 bases aligning to TRBD1. The CDR3 loop spans 15 amino acids. The V gene's germline CDR1 is SNHLY and CDR2 FYNNEI. Germline trimming cut 9 bases from V and 2 bases from J; bases unmatched to any gene: 9. The CDR3 is CASHPPGQGAYEQYF. Written as DNA, the CDR3 is TGTGCCAGTCATCCGCCGGGACAGGGGGCCTACGAGCAGTACTTC.

The V and J genes are TRBV14 and TRBJ2-7; 9 nucleotides align to TRBD1. V gave up 0 bases and J gave up 1 base; unmatched junction bases: 7. This CDR3 is 17 amino acids long. The V gene's germline CDR1 is SGHDN and CDR2 FVKESK. This CDR3 reads CASSQEGPGQGSYEQYF. Written as DNA, the CDR3 is TGTGCCAGCAGCCAAGAGGGTCCAGGACAGGGGTCCTACGAGCAGTACTTC.

V is TRBV25-1 and J is TRBJ1-4; D ambiguous. The CDR3 consists of 16 residues. The V end lost 6 bases, the J end lost 6 bases, and 20 bases lay between the germline ends. The germline gives CDR1 MGHDK, CDR2 SYGVNS. CDR3 nucleotide sequence: TGTGCCAGCAGCCCCTCTATAGGGTCCGGAGATGAAAAACTGTTTTTT. The encoded protein is CASSPSIGSGDEKLFF.

The chain couples TRBV11-2 to TRBJ1-5; D is perhaps TRBD1 (6 bases). The germline CDR1 and CDR2 sequences are SGHAT and FQNNGV. CDR3 length: 14 amino acids. Deletions cut 5 bases from V and 4 bases from J, with 12 bases between. CDR3 sequence reads: CASSRWGPNQPQHF. The DNA for the CDR3 is TGTGCCAGCAGCCGCTGGGGGCCGAATCAGCCCCAGCATTTT.

A few counts support this clonotype. This chain links TRBV5-5 with TRBJ1-1; weak D call: TRBD1 (5 bases). With 3 bases removed from V and 6 bases from J, the gap between germline ends came to 12 bases. This CDR3 has 13 amino acids. CDR1 and CDR2 (germline): SGHKS, YYEKEE (reference sequence). This CDR3 reads CASSSRGGSEAFF. DNA for the CDR3: TGTGCCAGCAGCTCCCGGGGGGGATCTGAAGCTTTCTTT.

Many counts were recorded for this clonotype. This sequence joins TRBV29-1 and TRBJ1-2, with D possibly matching TRBD1 (5 bases). The CDR3 consists of 11 residues. The germline V and J ends were trimmed by 3 bases and 8 bases, with 10 bases remaining between them. Germline V lookup: CDR1 SQVTM, CDR2 ANQGSEA. The CDR3 bases are TGCAGCGTTGAGGGGCTCCTCGGCTACACCTTC. This translates into CSVEGLLGYTF. Full variable domain (remainder filled in from reference TRBV29-1 and TRBJ1-2): SAVISQKPSRDICQRGTSLTIQCQVDSQVTMMFWYRQQPGQSLTLIATANQGSEATYESGFVIDKFPISRPNLTFSTLTVSNMSPEDSSIYLCSVEGLLGYTFGSGTRLTVV.

The chain has TRBV25-1 and TRBJ2-5; TRBD1 agrees at 9 bases. This CDR3 region has 18 residues. Germline CDR1 and CDR2: MGHDK and SYGVNS. The V gene end was trimmed by 6 bases and the J gene end by 5 bases; junction bases not matched to a gene: 19. The CDR3 coding sequence is TGTGCCAGCAGGAAATCCCCTACCGGGACAGGGAAATTGGAGACCCAGTACTTC. Residues: CASRKSPTGTGKLETQYF.

The genes are TRBV29-1 and TRBJ1-2; perhaps TRBD1 as D (6 bases). This CDR3 comprises 14 residues. Trimming stripped 7 bases from V and 3 bases from J, with 18 bases between. CDR1 SQVTM and CDR2 ANQGSEA come from the germline V gene. The CDR3 nucleotides are TGCAGCGGAGTTGCCTACAGGGTTTACTATGGCTACACCTTC. It is translated as CSGVAYRVYYGYTF.

The chain uses TRBV14 and TRBJ2-5; D call uncertain. CDR1 is SGHDN, CDR2 FVKESK, per germline. This CDR3 is built from 15 residues. V dropped 0 bases and J dropped 1 base, with 9 bases sitting between them. CDR3 residues: CASSQEGYPQETQYF. The CDR3 DNA reads TGTGCCAGCAGCCAAGAAGGGTATCCCCAAGAGACCCAGTACTTC.

The rearrangement joins TRBV2 to TRBJ1-4; no reliable D call. The CDR3 is 11 amino acids. Deletions cut 4 bases from V and 11 bases from J, with 8 bases between. CDR1 and CDR2 from the germline V gene are SNHLY and FYNNEI. The CDR3 spells CASSVRGKLFF. The CDR3 DNA sequence: TGTGCCAGCAGTGTCCGCGGGAAACTGTTTTTT.

This clonotype was found many times. The gene calls are TRBV7-2 and TRBJ2-5, with no clear D. V gave up 4 bases and J gave up 4 bases, with 16 bases separating them. Per germline, CDR1 SGHTA and CDR2 FQGNSA. This CDR3 comprises 15 residues. For the CDR3, the DNA is TGTGCCAGCAGCTATGAGTTCGAGAGTTCAGAGACCCAGTACTTC. The encoded protein is CASSYEFESSETQYF.

The chain couples TRBV2 to TRBJ2-1; 9 bases line up with TRBD2. The germline gives CDR1 SNHLY, CDR2 FYNNEI. The CDR3 has 13 residues. After removal of 7 bases from V and 8 bases from J, the junction contained 6 bases not matched to a gene. The CDR3 coding sequence is TGTGCCAGCAAAAGCGGGAGGTGGTATGAGCAGTTCTTC. It is translated as CASKSGRWYEQFF.

The J gene is TRBJ1-6, the V gene TRBV24-1; TRBD1 matches 7 bases. V was clipped by 3 bases and J by 7 bases; unmatched bases: 5. Looked up from germline, CDR1 is KGHDR and CDR2 is SFDVKD. The CDR3 totals 15 residues. The CDR3 nucleotides are TGTGCCACCAGTGATGCCGGGACAGCAAATTCACCCCTCCACTTT. This encodes CATSDAGTANSPLHF.

The chain employs TRBV20-1 and TRBJ1-5; D may be TRBD1 (6 bases). The V gene lost 5 bases and the J gene lost 3 bases, with 17 bases spanning the gap. The CDR3 loop spans 15 amino acids. CDR1 is DFQATT, CDR2 SNEGSKA, per germline (reference sequence). The CDR3 protein is CSAGSAGAPNQPQHF. In DNA form, the CDR3 reads TGCAGTGCTGGATCCGCAGGGGCGCCCAATCAGCCCCAGCATTTT.